A selection of T cell receptor beta chains follows, all from one sample in a study of graft-versus-host responses after intestinal transplantation. The table came from immunoSEQ multiplex PCR; TCRdb's copy has only in-frame clones and leaves some out. The sample has some 41,000 clones, under 95% seen once. The sequencing used PBMCs, collected around 320 days after intestinal transplant. The receptors come from a human patient who received an intestinal transplant, so some T cells may come from the graft donor. Each CDR3 is given with its conserved first and last residue. Fields, in order: V gene, CDR3 length, D gene, clone size, J gene, CDR3 protein, CDR3 DNA. The D gene is left open where the match is weak. Some rows mark clone size as missing; the rest say once, few, many or name a class of expanded clone.

TRBV6-6,15,.,.,TRBJ1-2,CASSYGAGKAYGYTF,TGTGCCAGCAGTTACGGGGCTGGGAAGGCCTATGGCTACACCTTC
TRBV29-1,12,.,.,TRBJ1-1,CSVFAENTEAFF,TGCAGCGTTTTCGCCGAGAACACTGAAGCTTTCTTT
TRBV7-8,17,TRBD2,.,TRBJ2-3,CASSLVVGGRGTDTQYF,TGTGCCAGCAGTCTGGTCGTGGGCGGGAGGGGCACAGATACGCAGTATTTT
TRBV11-1,15,TRBD2,once,TRBJ2-7,CASSKSGSGAYEQYF,TGTGCCAGCAGCAAAAGCGGGAGCGGGGCCTACGAGCAGTACTTC
TRBV4-1,17,TRBD2,.,TRBJ2-7,CASSQDRNSGRPYEQYF,TGCGCCAGCAGCCAAGATCGAAATAGCGGGAGACCCTACGAGCAGTACTTC
TRBV10-2,11,.,.,TRBJ2-5,CASSDMETQYF,TGCGCCAGCAGTGATATGGAGACCCAGTACTTC
TRBV2,11,.,.,TRBJ2-7,CASSLSYEQYF,TGTGCCAGCTCCCTGTCCTACGAGCAGTACTTC
TRBV4-1,15,.,once,TRBJ2-7,CASSQVGTTPYEQYF,TGCGCCAGCAGCCAAGTGGGGACCACTCCCTACGAGCAGTACTTC
TRBV4-1,13,.,.,TRBJ2-7,CASSQDRGYEQYF,TGCGCCAGCAGCCAAGACCGGGGCTACGAGCAGTACTTC
TRBV18,15,.,.,TRBJ2-1,CASSPLVADYNEQFF,TGTGCCAGCTCCCCCTTAGTGGCAGATTACAATGAGCAGTTCTTC
TRBV5-1,14,.,.,TRBJ2-1,CASSLYPTYNEQFF,TGCGCCAGCAGCTTGTATCCAACCTACAATGAGCAGTTCTTC
TRBV14,16,TRBD1,.,TRBJ2-3,CASSQYTGGYTDTQYF,TGTGCCAGCAGCCAATATACAGGGGGGTACACAGATACGCAGTATTTT
TRBV5-4,13,TRBD1,.,TRBJ1-3,CASNPGQGNTIYF,TGTGCCAGCAACCCGGGACAGGGGAACACCATATATTTT
TRBV20-1,11,.,.,TRBJ1-1,CSAGGTTEAFF,TGCAGTGCTGGCGGGACAACTGAAGCTTTCTTT
TRBV2,11,.,.,TRBJ2-5,CASSGKETQYF,TGTGCCAGCAGTGGGAAAGAGACCCAGTACTTC
TRBV13,13,TRBD2,.,TRBJ2-5,CARSGGGLGTQYF,TGTGCCCGCAGCGGGGGGGGCTTGGGGACCCAGTACTTC
TRBV2,13,TRBD1,.,TRBJ2-7,CASKSDREEKKYF,TGTGCCAGCAAATCCGACAGGGAAGAGAAGAAGTACTTC
TRBV5-6,16,TRBD1,once,TRBJ1-5,CASSLFDRGSNQPQHF,TGTGCCAGCAGCTTGTTCGACAGGGGTTCAAATCAGCCCCAGCATTTT
TRBV19,13,.,.,TRBJ2-1,CASSIEGYNEQFF,TGTGCCAGTAGTATAGAGGGTTATAATGAGCAGTTCTTC
TRBV7-3,13,.,.,TRBJ1-2,CASSPTGGYGYTF,TGTGCCAGCAGCCCCACGGGGGGGTATGGCTACACCTTC
TRBV6-1,12,.,.,TRBJ1-1,CASSPANTEAFF,TGTGCCAGCAGCCCCGCAAACACTGAAGCTTTCTTT
TRBV7-9,15,.,.,TRBJ1-2,CASSLAQGGGYGYTF,TGTGCCAGCAGCTTAGCGCAAGGAGGGGGCTATGGCTACACCTTC
TRBV6-5,13,.,.,TRBJ1-1,CASRLGLYTEAFF,TGTGCCAGCAGGCTCGGACTGTACACTGAAGCTTTCTTT